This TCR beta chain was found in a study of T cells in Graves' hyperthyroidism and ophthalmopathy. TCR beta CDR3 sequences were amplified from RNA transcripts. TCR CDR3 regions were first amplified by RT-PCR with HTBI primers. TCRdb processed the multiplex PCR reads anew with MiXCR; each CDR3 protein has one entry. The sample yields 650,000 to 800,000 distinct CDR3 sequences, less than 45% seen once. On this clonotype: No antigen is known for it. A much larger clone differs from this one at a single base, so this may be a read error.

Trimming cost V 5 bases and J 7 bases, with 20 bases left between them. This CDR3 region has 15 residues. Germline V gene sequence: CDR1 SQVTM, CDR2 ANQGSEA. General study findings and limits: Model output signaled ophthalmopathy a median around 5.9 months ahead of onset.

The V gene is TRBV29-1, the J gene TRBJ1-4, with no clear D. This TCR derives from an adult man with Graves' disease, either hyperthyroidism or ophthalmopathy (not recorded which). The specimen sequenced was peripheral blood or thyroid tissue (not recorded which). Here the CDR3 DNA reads TGCAGCGTTCTGCTAACCGGCACGCGGCGTGAAAAACTGTTTTTT. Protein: CSVLLTGTRREKLFF.